This T cell receptor (beta chain) was obtained from a study of CD8 T cells in Susac syndrome. Study results and caveats: Acknowledgment was made by the study that its TCR sequencing and HLA analysis involved a relatively small number of individuals.

In blood CD8+ and CD4+ T cells, TCR beta underwent sequencing. CD8+ and CD4+ T cells were negatively isolated; TEMRA cells were FACS-enriched. The germline gives CDR1 DFQATT, CDR2 SNEGSKA (reference sequence). Trimming at V came to 2 bases and at J to 5 bases, leaving 14 bases not matched to a gene. The CDR3 contains 16 residues. Reverse transcription used 0.5 to 1 ug RNA and random hexamers. The authors amplified TCR beta CDR3 across 54 Vbeta and 13 Jbeta using immunoSEQ multiplex PCR. TCRdb passed the immunoSEQ multiplex PCR reads through MiXCR, listing each CDR3 protein once. The profile covers approximately 170,000 distinct CDR3 sequences, with over 85% appearing a single time and over 0.11% taken by the ten largest. Regarding this clonotype: Antigen unknown.

This clonotype originated in a human donor in good health. The chain has TRBV20-1 and TRBJ1-2, with 7 bases identical to TRBD1. Sample: CD4+ T cells from PBMCs. CDR3 sequence reads: CSARRTGTPTGYGYTF. Here the CDR3 DNA reads TGCAGTGCTAGACGGACAGGCACACCCACGGGGTATGGCTACACCTTC.